Below are 4 T cell receptor beta chains sequenced from a single sample in a study of cytomegalovirus exposure and HLA in healthy donors. The PCR ran on 60 Vbeta and 13 Jbeta primers. Clones were read by immunoSEQ multiplex PCR, and TCRdb kept only the in-frame ones, dropping some. The repertoire shows 190,000 or so clones; the top ten hold less than 0.85%. What was sequenced was PBMCs. The origin of the receptors is a boy aged 5-17 years in good health and CMV-seronegative.

The chain combines TRBV30 with TRBJ1-2; D is ambiguous. Per the germline V gene, CDR1 is GTSNPN and CDR2 is SVGIG (reference sequence). The V gene lost 4 bases and the J gene lost 6 bases, with 15 bases spanning the gap. CDR3 length: 13 residues. CDR3 amino acids: CAWNQIEGDGYTF. The CDR3 coding sequence is TGTGCCTGGAATCAGATTGAGGGCGATGGCTACACCTTC.

The V and J genes are TRBV6-1 and TRBJ1-2; unclear D gene. The length of the CDR3 is 13 residues. V lost 5 bases and J lost 5, with 12 bases in between. CDR1 is MNHNS and CDR2 is SASEGT in the germline V gene. CDR3 DNA: TGTGCCAGCAGTACCCGAGAAGAGTATGGCTACACCTTC. Its protein product is CASSTREEYGYTF.

The genes are TRBV30 and TRBJ1-2; 7 bases fit TRBD1. V was clipped by 4 bases and J by 0 bases; unmatched bases: 8. Germline loops: CDR1 GTSNPN, CDR2 SVGIG (reference sequence). This CDR3 has 15 amino acids. DNA for the CDR3: TGTGCCTGGAAAAGGACAGGCCCCACTAACTATGGCTACACCTTC. Amino acids: CAWKRTGPTNYGYTF.

Comments on this clone: The junction and the germline gene differ at one end; a read error may be behind it. The rearrangement uses TRBV4-1 and TRBJ1-5, with no clear D. The CDR3 totals 15 residues. Germline CDR1 reads MGHRA; CDR2 reads YSYEKL. In DNA, the CDR3 is TGCGCCAGCAGCCCATTAGAATATAGCAATCAGCCCCGGCATTTT. Protein product: CASSPLEYSNQPRHF.